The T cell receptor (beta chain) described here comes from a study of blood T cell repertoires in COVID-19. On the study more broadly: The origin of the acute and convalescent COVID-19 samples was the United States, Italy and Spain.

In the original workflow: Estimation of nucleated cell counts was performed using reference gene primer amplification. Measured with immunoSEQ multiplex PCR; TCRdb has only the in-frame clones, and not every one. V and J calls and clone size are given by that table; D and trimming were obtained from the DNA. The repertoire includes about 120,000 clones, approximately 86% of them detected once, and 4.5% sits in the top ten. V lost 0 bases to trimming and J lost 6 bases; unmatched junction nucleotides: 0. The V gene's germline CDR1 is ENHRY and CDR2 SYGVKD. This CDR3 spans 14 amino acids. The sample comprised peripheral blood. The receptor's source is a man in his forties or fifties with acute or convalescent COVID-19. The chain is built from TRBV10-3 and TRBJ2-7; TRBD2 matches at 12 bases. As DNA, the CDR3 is TGTGCCATCAGTGAGTCGACTAGCGGGAGCGAGCAGTACTTC. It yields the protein CAISESTSGSEQYF.